This T cell receptor beta chain is from a study of blood T cell repertoires in COVID-19. Germline CDR1 is MNHEY and CDR2 is SVGAGI. V lost 6 bases, J lost 8 bases, and 19 bases lay in between. The CDR3 is 14 residues long. Assay used: immunoSEQ multiplex PCR; TCRdb lists only in-frame clones, some missing. The table lists 160,000 or so clones, more than 70% of them singletons. What was sequenced was PBMCs or T cells enriched from blood (not recorded which). The source is a man aged 35-49 years who had recovered from COVID-19. This chain connects TRBV6-5 to TRBJ1-2; D is perhaps TRBD1 (6 bases). In nucleotides, the CDR3 is TGTGCCAGCAGCCTCACAGGGTCCCTAAGAGGCTACACCTTC. It translates to CASSLTGSLRGYTF.